This T cell receptor beta chain was identified in a study of T cell responses to AZD1222 COVID-19 vaccine. Whole-study results and caveats: Repertoire sampling was restricted to post-peak T cell response timepoints.

Of note for this clone: The antigen remains unidentified.

The table came from immunoSEQ multiplex PCR; TCRdb's copy has only in-frame clones and leaves some out. The sample includes 150,000 to 200,000 clones, more than 80% of them seen just once. The origin of this receptor is an adult in good health. The starting material was peripheral blood, obtained on day 0 of AZD1222 vaccination.

CDR3 bases: TGTGCCAGCAGCCCTGGGAGTGAAGCTTTCTTT. Translating gives CASSPGSEAFF. V gene TRBV7-9 combines with J gene TRBJ1-1; D remains unclear. Germline CDR1 SEHNR, CDR2 FQNEAQ (reference sequence). The V gene lost 5 bases and the J gene lost 7 bases, with 8 bases spanning the gap. The CDR3 is 11 residues long.